The subject of this entry is one T cell receptor (beta chain). The specificity of this receptor is unknown. No quality values exist for individual bases; no much larger clone is one base distant. In total, about 650 healthy bone marrow donors made up the cohort. At the time of sampling, every cohort member was nominally healthy, though immune exposures that went unrecorded were likely present. The donor tested CMV seropositive, placing the donor among the roughly 300 seropositive members of the cohort. Every donor gave a peripheral blood sample, and the peripheral blood mononuclear cells from that sample were used for TCR beta sequencing. Genomic DNA extraction from the blood cell samples was performed with the Qiagen DNeasy Blood Extraction Kit. The germline V gene specifies SGHTA as CDR1 and FQGNSA as CDR2. Trimming takes 5 bases off V and 0 bases off J; junction bases not matched to a gene: 6. Its CDR3 holds 17 amino acids, cysteine through phenylalanine. Only the CDR3 region is kept as DNA, spanning 51 bases read in frame from base 1.

This sample was taken from a study of cytomegalovirus exposure and HLA in healthy donors (dated by TCRdb to 2015 to 2018). In the study overall: According to an earlier analysis of 587 of the donors, about 190 million T cells yielded over 90 million unique TCR beta sequences and about 300 Gb of sequence data. An early release covering just under 650 HLA-typed donors comprised about 310 gigabases of sequencing data and 65 million to 100 million unique TCR sequences. The genetic ancestry cluster associated with self-reported Caucasian donors included 80% to 90% of the 398 genotyped donors. The aim of the study was to test whether cataloging public T cell receptors could identify signatures of past pathogen exposure. The study profiled the T cell repertoires of some 610 subjects by immunosequencing and related them to cytomegalovirus serostatus. Along with the approximately 700-subject first cohort, a separate validation cohort of approximately 110 different subjects was used. The study combined high-throughput TCR immunosequencing, statistical association of individual TCRs with disease status, and machine learning to predict cytomegalovirus infection status. In a later analysis, previously published TCR beta repertoires from more than 500 donors were re-analyzed and high-resolution HLA genotyping was added so that TCR occurrence patterns could be studied. Rather than using new phenotypic data, the later analysis identified candidate immune exposures from TCR beta sequences and from how often those sequences occurred across donors. An earlier analysis of around 580 of the donors used high-throughput TCR beta sequencing to judge whether each TCR beta V gene segment behaved as functional or pseudogenic. Alongside the repertoire data, information on donor age, sex, ethnicity and CMV serostatus was compiled. Genome-wide SNP genotypes for about 60% of the roughly 670 donors were used in a later genetic analysis, which treated that subset as a discovery cohort. All discovery cohort repertoires had been generated using a single sequencing platform. Both class I and class II loci were covered by HLA typing, at four-digit resolution. The number of donors typed differed by locus, with about 629-640 for A, B, C, DRB1 and DQB1, roughly 520 for DQA1, 600 to 610 for DPA1, and some 470 for DPB1. Because of strong linkage in the cohort, roughly five DR-DQ haplotypes were treated as single units for association and clustering. Among roughly 400 genotyped donors of the cohort, an average of roughly 230,000 unique TCR beta nucleotide sequences was sequenced per donor, of which about 19% were non-productive.

The full study reports these points: Linkage disequilibrium might explain the correlated functional status among segregating V segments, but an unknown experimental factor could not be ruled out. Strong co-occurrence of HLA alleles, especially DR and DQ, made assigning TCR associations to individual alleles difficult. The classifier was reported to diagnose cytomegalovirus status with high specificity and sensitivity in both the original and validation cohorts. A cluster of highly shared sequence variants was judged likely to represent a technical artifact of the sequencing pipeline. An association between a missense DCLRE1C variant and V-gene and J-gene trimming of TCR beta chains was found in a later genetic analysis and replicated in an independent cohort. Immune exposure information for the cohort was limited to CMV serostatus. Specific HLA alleles were associated with about 17,000 TCR beta sequences at a false discovery rate of 0.05 in a later analysis. In vitro tests confirmed that a few of the cytomegalovirus-associated TCR beta chains recognize cytomegalovirus antigens. In an earlier analysis of some 540 of the donors, most TCR beta V segments appeared in productive rearrangements about 87% or about 30% of the time, broadly matching IMGT annotations. A further reported finding was that TCR beta sequences accurately predicted the HLA-A and HLA-B alleles for most subjects in the first cohort. According to a later analysis, TCR association rates differed among HLA loci, with DRB1 alleles showing the most associated TCRs and HLA-C alleles showing the fewest. The cohort was sequenced for TCR beta chains only, and without alpha or paired-chain data the features that could be detected were limited. The authors suggested that the approach could potentially be generalized to other disease states and immunological phenotypes. While some public TCRs were present in many individuals, most TCR sequences turned up only very rarely across donors. HLA typing was unavailable for some donors at each locus, so association tests used only the typed subset. A later analysis found that most CMV-associated TCR beta chains appeared HLA-restricted, with HLA associations seemingly driven largely by CMV exposure. The 87-base-pair reads could not distinguish some IMGT-functional V segments, including TRBV6-2 and TRBV6-3, so those segments were excluded. In a later analysis, several top co-occurrence clusters were reported to appear linked to parvovirus B19, influenza, CMV and Epstein-Barr virus. A total of fewer than 200 TCR beta chains were listed by the study as associated with cytomegalovirus. Presence/absence analyses assumed roughly uniform sequencing depth across donors, an assumption that may not hold. In a later analysis, HLA-associated TCR beta chains were found to be more clonally expanded and to have lower generation probabilities than equally common non-associated chains. A later genetic analysis reported fewer N-insertions in productive TCRs among donors in an Asian-associated ancestry cluster than the roughly 700-donor mean. Because counts were too low, more than 15 rarely observed V segments, including chromosome 9 orphons, were excluded from the earlier analysis of around 640 of the donors.

The library relied on the immunoSEQ multiplex PCR assay. For the multiplex PCR, a mixture combining 60 forward primers for TCR Vbeta segments and 13 reverse primers for TCR Jbeta segments was used. The CDR3 region of rearranged TCR beta genes was amplified from genomic DNA with a multiplex PCR assay. Amplified TCR beta libraries were sequenced as 87-base-pair reads on the Illumina HiSeq System. Under the source paper's analysis protocol: A later analysis counted 65 million to 90 million unique TCR beta chains across the 550 to 750 repertoires, and some 12 million of these chains were shared by at least two donors. Raw reads were error-corrected and collapsed into unique sequences by a nearest-neighbor algorithm in which closely related sequences were merged to remove PCR and sequencing errors. Alignment of CDR3 sequences to IMGT reference sequences was used to assign V, D and J gene segments. For a sequence to be retained, a match of at least six nucleotides was required to both a V gene segment and a J gene segment. A rearrangement was called productive if the CDR3 had no stop codons and remained in frame with V and J, and every other rearrangement was called non-productive. Following IMGT convention, CDR3 was defined as the stretch from the second conserved V-encoded cysteine to the conserved J-encoded phenylalanine. Sequences without an unambiguous match to a single V gene segment were excluded from the earlier analysis of about 630 of the donors. An earlier analysis of 550 to 650 of the donors classified V segments as functional when productive rearrangements were above 56.7% and as segregating when the standard deviation between donors was above 5%. A statistical classification framework was built for diagnosing cytomegalovirus status from the catalog of TCR beta chain sequences. V and J gene assignment, in a later analysis, came from comparing TCR nucleotide sequences with IMGT/GENE-DB human TR gene sequences. The TCRdist pipeline was used in a later analysis to assign CDR3 sequences and most-parsimonious VDJ recombination scenarios. A later analysis defined each TCR beta chain by its CDR3 amino acid sequence plus V-gene family, and excluded reads lacking a unique V-gene family. In a later analysis, several hundred highly shared, low-generation-probability nucleotide sequences were removed to address suspected cross-contamination and a sequencing artifact. In a later analysis, a clonal expansion index was calculated for each public chain from normalized within-repertoire ranks of inferred template counts. Generation probabilities in a later analysis came from a VDJ recombination model fitted to out-of-frame rearrangements, and those results were checked against IGoR. A later analysis scored TCR-TCR, TCR-HLA and TCR-CMV co-occurrence with hypergeometric tests, applying a repertoire-size bias correction to TCR pairs. To estimate false discovery rates, a later analysis permuted the HLA or CMV assignments 20 times. In a later analysis, co-occurring TCRs were grouped using DBSCAN, and TCRdist sequence similarity was added for clustering within HLA-allele-positive subsets. Repertoires with fewer than 30,000 or more than 120,000 public chains, plus five repertoires with anomalous nucleotide sharing, were excluded from co-occurrence clustering. TCRdb provides this immuneACCESS table in a form limited to in-frame rearrangements. Some clones are lacking; in checked studies, under half of them reflect an unresolved V gene, and why the rest are absent is not known. That table supplies the V and J calls and clone size; D and trimming were determined from the DNA. The sample records some 180,000 clones, about 10% of which are singletons. The leading ten clones occupy approximately 1.4% of the sample.

The sequence joins TRBV7-2 to TRBJ2-3, with TRBD2 identical over 12 junction bases. Sequencing was performed on PBMCs. The source is a woman in her thirties in good health and CMV-seropositive. The nucleotides read TGTGCCAGCAGCCCACTAGGGACTAGCGGGAGCACAGATACGCAGTATTTT. Its coded protein is CASSPLGTSGSTDTQYF.